This TCR beta chain originates from a study of blood T cell repertoires in COVID-19. Study background: Samples of COVID-19 (acute and convalescent) were obtained from the United States, Italy and Spain.

V trimming: 0 bases; J trimming: 9 bases; junction bases outside the gene matches: 6. The CDR3 covers 15 residues. CDR1 is LNHNV, CDR2 YYDKDF, per germline (reference sequence). Seattle patient enrollment occurred during active infection, with longitudinal follow-up thereafter. Original processing notes: Reference gene primer amplification in the assay estimated nucleated cell counts. Clones were read by immunoSEQ multiplex PCR, and TCRdb kept only the in-frame ones, dropping some. D and trimming come from the DNA, and the V and J calls and clone size come from that table. The data show some 400,000 clones, more than 70% seen once.

Sequencing input: peripheral blood. V and J are TRBV15 and TRBJ2-1, with 9 bases lining up with TRBD2. The receptor comes from a woman between 55 and 75 years old with COVID-19, enrolled during active disease. The CDR3 coding sequence is TGTGCCACCAGCAGAGATGGCGGGGGGGCCAGTGAGCAGTTCTTC. This sequence encodes CATSRDGGGASEQFF.